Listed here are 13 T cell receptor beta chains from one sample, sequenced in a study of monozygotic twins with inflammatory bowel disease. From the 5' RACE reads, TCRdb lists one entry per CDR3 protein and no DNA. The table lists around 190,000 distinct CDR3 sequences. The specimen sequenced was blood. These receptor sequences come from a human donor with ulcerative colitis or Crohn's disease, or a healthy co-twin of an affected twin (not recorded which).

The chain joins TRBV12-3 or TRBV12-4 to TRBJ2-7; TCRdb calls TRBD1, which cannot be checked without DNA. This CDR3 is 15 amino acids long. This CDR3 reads CASSLATGGPREQYF.

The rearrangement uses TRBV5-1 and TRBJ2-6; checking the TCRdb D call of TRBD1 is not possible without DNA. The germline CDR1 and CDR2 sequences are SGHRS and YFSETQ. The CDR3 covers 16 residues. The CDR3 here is CASSETGIAGANVLTF. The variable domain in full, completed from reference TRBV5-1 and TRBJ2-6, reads KAGVTQTPRYLIKTRGQQVTLSCSPISGHRSVSWYQQTPGQGLQFLFEYFSETQRNKGNFPGRFSGRQFSNSRSEMNVSTLELGDSALYLCASSETGIAGANVLTFGAGSRLTVL.

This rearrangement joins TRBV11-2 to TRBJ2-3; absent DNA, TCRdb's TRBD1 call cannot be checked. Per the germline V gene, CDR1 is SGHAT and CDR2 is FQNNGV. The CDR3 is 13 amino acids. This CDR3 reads CASSLAGADTQYF.

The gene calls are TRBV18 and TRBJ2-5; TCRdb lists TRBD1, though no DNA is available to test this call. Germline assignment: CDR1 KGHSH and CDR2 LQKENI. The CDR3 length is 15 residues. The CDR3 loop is CASSPLTGFGETQYF.

The CDR3 spells CASSQVQGYQPQHF. The chain combines TRBV4-1 with TRBJ1-5. CDR3 length: 14 amino acids. Germline V gene lookup returns CDR1 MGHRA and CDR2 YSYEKL.

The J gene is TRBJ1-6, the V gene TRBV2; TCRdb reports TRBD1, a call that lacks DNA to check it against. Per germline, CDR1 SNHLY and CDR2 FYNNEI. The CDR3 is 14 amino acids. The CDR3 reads CASRLDSYNSPLHF.

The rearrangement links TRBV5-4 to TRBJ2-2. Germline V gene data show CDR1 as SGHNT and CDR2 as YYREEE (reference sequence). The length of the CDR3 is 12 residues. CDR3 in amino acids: CASSYETGELFF.

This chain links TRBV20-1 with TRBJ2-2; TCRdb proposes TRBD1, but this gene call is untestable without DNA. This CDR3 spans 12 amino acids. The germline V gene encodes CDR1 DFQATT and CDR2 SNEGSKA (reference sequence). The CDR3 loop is CSASRASGELFF.

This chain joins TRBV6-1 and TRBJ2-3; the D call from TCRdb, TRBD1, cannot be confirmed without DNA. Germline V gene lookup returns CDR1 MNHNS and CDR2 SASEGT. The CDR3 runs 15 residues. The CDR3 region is CASRWDRGGTDTQYF.

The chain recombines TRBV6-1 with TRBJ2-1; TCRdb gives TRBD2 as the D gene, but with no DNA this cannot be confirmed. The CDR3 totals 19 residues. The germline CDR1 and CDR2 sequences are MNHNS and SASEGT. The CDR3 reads CASSGRTSGGPSSYNEQFF.

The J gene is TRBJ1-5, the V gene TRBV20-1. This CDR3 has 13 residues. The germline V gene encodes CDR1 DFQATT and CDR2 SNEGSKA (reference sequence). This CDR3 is CSARDVGSQPQHF.

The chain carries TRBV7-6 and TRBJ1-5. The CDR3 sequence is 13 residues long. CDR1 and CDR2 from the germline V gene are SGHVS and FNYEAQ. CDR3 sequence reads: CASSLGDWQPQHF. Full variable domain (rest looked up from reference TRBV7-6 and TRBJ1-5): GAGVSQSPRYKVTKRGQDVALRCDPISGHVSLYWYRQALGQGPEFLTYFNYEAQQDKSGLPNDRFSAERPEGSISTLTIQRTEQRDSAMYRCASSLGDWQPQHFGDGTRLSIL.

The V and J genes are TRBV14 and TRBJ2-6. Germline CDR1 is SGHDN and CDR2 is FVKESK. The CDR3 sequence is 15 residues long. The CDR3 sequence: CASSQVSSGANVLTF.